These 29 T cell receptor beta chains came from one sample sequenced in a study of CD8 T cells in Susac syndrome. Reverse transcription used about 0.45 to 1 ug RNA and random hexamers. TCRdb re-derived calls from the immunoSEQ multiplex PCR reads in MiXCR, one entry per CDR3 protein. The sample lists roughly 120,000 distinct CDR3 sequences; approximately 94% were seen once. Sequencing used CD4+ T cells from PBMCs. The receptor set was obtained from a human donor with multiple sclerosis.

This clonotype was observed a single time. The J gene is TRBJ2-7, the V gene TRBV4-2; D is uncertain. Trimming took off 4 bases at V and 7 bases at J, with 11 bases between the two ends. Germline CDR1 LGHNA, CDR2 YNFKEQ. This CDR3 spans 12 amino acids. CDR3 sequence: CASSRTSQEQYF. CDR3 coding DNA: TGTGCCAGCAGCCGGACCAGCCAAGAGCAGTACTTC.

The chain recombines TRBV29-1 with TRBJ2-6; a possible D gene is TRBD1 (5 bases). V was cut by 5 bases and J by 4 bases, with 12 bases left in between. Germline V gene sequence: CDR1 SQVTM, CDR2 ANQGSEA. This CDR3 spans 14 amino acids. The CDR3 loop reads CSVRGKAGANVLTF. Here the CDR3 DNA reads TGCAGCGTTAGGGGAAAGGCCGGGGCCAACGTCCTGACTTTC.

This CDR3 is CASSAGLNEQFF. DNA for the CDR3: TGTGCCAGCAGTGCGGGGCTCAATGAGCAGTTCTTC. This chain uses TRBV5-5 with TRBJ2-1, with a possible D match to TRBD2 (6 bases). The V gene lost 5 bases and the J gene lost 6 bases, with 9 bases spanning the gap. CDR1 and CDR2 from the germline V gene are SGHKS and YYEKEE (reference sequence). This CDR3 has 12 residues.

The rearrangement links TRBV19 to TRBJ2-1; D remains unclear. This CDR3 is built from 16 residues. Trimming removed 1 base at V and 4 bases at J, with 14 bases between. Germline V CDR1 and CDR2: LNHDA, SQIVND (reference sequence). CDR3 in amino acids: CASSIGPGGVYNEQFF. The CDR3 region has the DNA TGTGCCAGTAGTATAGGACCGGGTGGGGTTTACAATGAGCAGTTCTTC.

The J gene is TRBJ2-2, the V gene TRBV29-1; weak D call: TRBD1 (5 bases). Trimming stripped 3 bases from V and 3 bases from J, with 8 bases between. This CDR3 comprises 13 residues. The germline V gene has CDR1 SQVTM and CDR2 ANQGSEA. For the CDR3, the DNA is TGCAGCGTTGACAGGGATCACACCGGGGAGCTGTTTTTT. It is translated as CSVDRDHTGELFF.

CDR3 bases: TGTGCCAGCAGCTTGGGTCGTAGGGCGTTCTACGAGCAGTACTTC. It codes for CASSLGRRAFYEQYF. The chain carries TRBV11-2 and TRBJ2-7; D is unresolved. V lost 3 bases to trimming and J lost 3 bases, with 15 bases between them. The CDR3 spans 15 residues. Germline V gene lookup returns CDR1 SGHAT and CDR2 FQNNGV.

The rearrangement joins TRBV20-1 to TRBJ2-5; 8 bases are a match to TRBD2. V was clipped by 3 bases and J by 1 base; unmatched bases: 4. Looked up from germline, CDR1 is DFQATT and CDR2 is SNEGSKA (reference sequence). The CDR3 covers 14 residues. The chain's CDR3 is CSASRTSSQETQYF. The CDR3 DNA sequence: TGCAGTGCTAGCCGGACTAGCTCCCAAGAGACCCAGTACTTC.

J is TRBJ1-2 and V is TRBV6-6; tentatively, D is TRBD1 (6 bases). Germline assignment: CDR1 MNHNY and CDR2 SVGAGI (reference sequence). Trimming left V 7 bases short and J 4 bases short, with 19 bases between. The CDR3 has 15 amino acids. The CDR3 protein is CASNPSDRFLYGYTF. In nucleotides, the CDR3 is TGTGCCAGCAACCCCTCCGACAGGTTCCTCTATGGCTACACCTTC.

This chain uses TRBV6-2 or TRBV6-3 with TRBJ1-6; 7 positions agree with TRBD1. Unmatched junction bases numbered 11, after V lost 11 bases and J lost 7 bases. Germline CDR1 MNHEY, CDR2 SVGEGT. The CDR3 length is 14 residues. The CDR3 spells CAQLKTGMNSPLHF. CDR3 sequence (DNA): TGTGCCCAACTTAAGACAGGGATGAATTCACCCCTCCACTTT.

This chain joins TRBV28 and TRBJ1-4; D gene uncertain. The CDR3 covers 14 residues. The germline V and J ends were trimmed by 3 bases and 8 bases, with 13 bases remaining between them. Germline V gene data show CDR1 as MDHEN and CDR2 as SYDVKM. CDR3 in amino acids: CASSFPPRREKLFF. DNA of the CDR3: TGTGCCAGCAGTTTCCCCCCACGTCGGGAAAAACTGTTTTTT.

V is TRBV2 and J is TRBJ2-6; possibly TRBD2 for D (6 bases). Between the trimmed V and J ends, which lost 7 bases and 4 bases, there was a span of 8 bases. The CDR3 runs to 13 residues. Per germline, CDR1 SNHLY and CDR2 FYNNEI. The CDR3 region has the DNA TGTGCCAGCACGGGGGAAGGGGCCAACGTCCTGACTTTC. This sequence encodes CASTGEGANVLTF.

The V and J genes are TRBV5-1 and TRBJ2-2, with D possibly TRBD2 on 7 matching bases. Germline assignment: CDR1 SGHRS and CDR2 YFSETQ. V shed 0 bases and J shed 2 bases, with 14 bases lying between them. The CDR3 has 17 residues. The chain's CDR3 is CASSLDLRGANTGELFF. The CDR3 DNA reads TGCGCCAGCAGCTTGGACCTACGGGGGGCCAACACCGGGGAGCTGTTTTTT.

The CDR3 DNA follows: TGTGCCAGCTCACCGACAAGCTCTGGAAACACCATATATTTT. This gives the protein CASSPTSSGNTIYF. The rearrangement joins TRBV18 to TRBJ1-3, with D unresolved. This CDR3 has 14 residues. Trimming left V 3 bases short and J 0 bases short, with 6 bases between. The germline V gene has CDR1 KGHSH and CDR2 LQKENI.

The chain joins TRBV7-9 to TRBJ2-7, with D possibly being TRBD2 (7 bases). Germline-derived CDR1 and CDR2 are SEHNR and FQNEAQ (reference sequence). Trimming stripped 4 bases from V and 7 bases from J, with 17 bases between. This CDR3 has 14 amino acids. The DNA for the CDR3 is TGTGCCAGCAGCTCCTTGGGGGGGCGGGAGGAGCAGTACTTC. Its translation: CASSSLGGREEQYF.

The chain joins TRBV3-1 to TRBJ1-2; D is undetermined. The CDR3 runs 10 residues. Trimming cost V 3 bases and J 7 bases, with 3 bases left between them. CDR1 and CDR2 (germline): LGHDT, YNNKEL (reference sequence). CDR3 sequence: CASSHGGYTF. For the CDR3, the DNA is TGTGCCAGCAGCCATGGTGGCTACACCTTC.

The chain uses TRBV10-3 and TRBJ2-3; no definite D call. V was pared by 8 bases and J by 5 bases, with 11 bases between. The CDR3 sequence is 12 residues long. Germline V gives CDR1 ENHRY, CDR2 SYGVKD. CDR3 coding DNA: TGTGCCATCCGTGGAGTCCAAGATACGCAGTATTTT. It yields the protein CAIRGVQDTQYF.

The chain employs TRBV5-6 and TRBJ1-1; D ambiguous. V lost 3 bases, J lost 3 bases, and 9 bases lay in between. Germline V CDR1 and CDR2: SGHDT, YYEEEE. This CDR3 spans 13 amino acids. CDR3 coding DNA: TGTGCCAGCAGCTCACATGTCCACACTGAAGCTTTCTTT. It translates to CASSSHVHTEAFF.

CDR3 sequence reads: CSVLPEGDTGELFF. The CDR3 coding sequence is TGCAGCGTTCTCCCCGAAGGGGACACCGGGGAGCTGTTTTTT. The chain carries TRBV29-1 and TRBJ2-2; perhaps TRBD1 as D (5 bases). The CDR3 contains 14 residues. In germline, CDR1 is SQVTM, CDR2 ANQGSEA. V was cut by 5 bases and J by 3 bases, with 13 bases left in between.

The rearrangement uses TRBV5-1 and TRBJ2-3; D could derive from TRBD1 or TRBD2 (5 bases each). Germline values: CDR1 SGHRS, CDR2 YFSETQ. The ends were cut back, 2 bases at V and 4 bases at J, with 11 bases in the middle. CDR3 size: 14 residues. Here the CDR3 reads CASSFPRDPDTQYF. CDR3 bases: TGCGCCAGCAGCTTCCCCCGGGACCCAGATACGCAGTATTTT. Using reference TRBV5-1 and TRBJ2-3 for the parts outside the CDR3, the full variable domain is KAGVTQTPRYLIKTRGQQVTLSCSPISGHRSVSWYQQTPGQGLQFLFEYFSETQRNKGNFPGRFSGRQFSNSRSEMNVSTLELGDSALYLCASSFPRDPDTQYFGPGTRLTVL.

This clonotype has only one observation. The chain carries TRBV11-2 and TRBJ2-7; D call uncertain. Germline assignment: CDR1 SGHAT and CDR2 FQNNGV. Trimming stripped 2 bases from V and 6 bases from J, with 14 bases between. This CDR3 has 14 residues. The CDR3 nucleotides read TGTGCCAGCAGCTTAAGTAGCCTTCGTAGCGAGCAGTACTTC. Its protein is CASSLSSLRSEQYF. Full variable domain (rest looked up from reference TRBV11-2 and TRBJ2-7): EAGVAQSPRYKIIEKRQSVAFWCNPISGHATLYWYQQILGQGPKLLIQFQNNGVVDDSQLPKDRFSAERLKGVDSTLKIQPAKLEDSAVYLCASSLSSLRSEQYFGPGTRLTVT.

The chain uses TRBV2 and TRBJ1-1; perhaps TRBD1 as D (5 bases). V lost 4 bases and J 7 bases, leaving 16 bases between the germline ends. Germline CDR1 and CDR2: SNHLY and FYNNEI. This CDR3 contains 14 residues. In DNA, the CDR3 is TGTGCCAGCAGTGTCGGGAGCTGGGGGAGTGAAGCTTTCTTT. Amino acids: CASSVGSWGSEAFF.

The chain uses TRBV20-1 and TRBJ1-1, with 9 bases that match TRBD1. V shed 5 bases and J 1 base; nucleotides not matched to a gene: 2. The CDR3 is 13 residues long. CDR1 and CDR2 from the germline V gene are DFQATT and SNEGSKA (reference sequence). The CDR3 DNA reads as TGCAGTGCTCACAGGGGGCAGAACACTGAAGCTTTCTTT. This codes for CSAHRGQNTEAFF.

The V call is TRBV3-1, the J call TRBJ1-2; unclear D gene. The CDR3 length is 13 residues. CDR1 and CDR2 (germline): LGHDT, YNNKEL (reference sequence). Between the trimmed V and J ends, which lost 5 bases and 8 bases, there was a span of 15 bases. The CDR3 DNA sequence: TGTGCCAGCAGCTTCTCTAGAGCTAGGGGCTACACCTTC. Protein product: CASSFSRARGYTF.

V and J are TRBV13 and TRBJ2-7; D uncertain. Germline loops: CDR1 PRHDT, CDR2 FYEKMQ (reference sequence). The CDR3 extends over 14 amino acids. V lost 2 bases to trimming and J lost 5 bases, with 13 bases between them. The CDR3 DNA sequence: TGTGCCAGCAGCTTACGGCAGTCAAGGAACGAGCAGTACTTC. Translated, it gives CASSLRQSRNEQYF.

The CDR3 protein is CASSFQGSTDTQYF. The CDR3 bases are TGTGCCAGCAGTTTTCAGGGCTCCACAGATACGCAGTATTTT. The chain joins TRBV5-4 to TRBJ2-3; possibly TRBD1 for D (5 bases). The germline V gene has CDR1 SGHNT and CDR2 YYREEE (reference sequence). The CDR3 consists of 14 residues. The germline V and J ends were trimmed by 5 bases and 2 bases, with 12 bases remaining between them.

The chain has TRBV12-3 or TRBV12-4 and TRBJ1-2; 10 bases agree with TRBD1. This CDR3 spans 13 amino acids. V trimming: 6 bases; J trimming: 13 bases; junction bases outside the gene matches: 11. Here the CDR3 DNA reads TGTGCCAGCAGCCGCCGGGACAGGGGCTCCCGCACCTTC. Translated: CASSRRDRGSRTF.

V and J are TRBV29-1 and TRBJ1-1, with D possibly matching TRBD1 (5 bases). This CDR3 has 14 residues. The germline CDR1 and CDR2 sequences are SQVTM and ANQGSEA. V lost 7 bases and J lost 4, with 19 bases in between. The CDR3 region is CSAGHNPRGTEAFF. The CDR3 DNA reads TGCAGCGCTGGACACAACCCACGAGGCACTGAAGCTTTCTTT.

The CDR3 sequence: CAWSVLGPGYTF. The CDR3, as DNA: TGTGCCTGGAGTGTACTGGGGCCAGGCTACACCTTC. The chain has TRBV30 and TRBJ1-2, with D possibly matching TRBD1 (5 bases). The CDR3 is 12 residues long. The germline V gene encodes CDR1 GTSNPN and CDR2 SVGIG (reference sequence). The germline V and J ends were trimmed by 0 bases and 8 bases, with 10 bases remaining between them.

The CDR3 DNA reads as TGTGCCAGCACCCCTGGGGTTGGGGGGGATTACGAGCAGTACTTC. This codes for CASTPGVGGDYEQYF. The V call is TRBV2, the J call TRBJ2-7; 7 nucleotides match TRBD2. The germline CDR1 and CDR2 sequences are SNHLY and FYNNEI. This CDR3 is 15 amino acids long. Unmatched junction bases numbered 13, after V lost 7 bases and J lost 4 bases.